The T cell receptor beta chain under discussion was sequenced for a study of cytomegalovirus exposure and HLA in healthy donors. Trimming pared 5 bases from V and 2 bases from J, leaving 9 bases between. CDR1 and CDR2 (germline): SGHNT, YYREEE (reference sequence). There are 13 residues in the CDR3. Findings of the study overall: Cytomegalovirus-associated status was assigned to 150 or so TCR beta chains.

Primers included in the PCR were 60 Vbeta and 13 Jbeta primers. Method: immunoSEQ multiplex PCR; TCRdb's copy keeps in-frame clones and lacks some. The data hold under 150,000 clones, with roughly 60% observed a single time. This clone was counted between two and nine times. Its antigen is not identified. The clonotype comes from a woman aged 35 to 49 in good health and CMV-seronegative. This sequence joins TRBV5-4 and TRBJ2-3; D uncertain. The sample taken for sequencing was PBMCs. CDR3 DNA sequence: TGTGCCAGCAGGGTGTTAGACACAGATACGCAGTATTTT. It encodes CASRVLDTDTQYF. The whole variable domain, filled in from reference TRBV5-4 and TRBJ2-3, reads ETGVTQSPTHLIKTRGQQVTLRCSSQSGHNTVSWYQQALGQGPQFIFQYYREEENGRGNFPPRFSGLQFPNYSSELNVNALELDDSALYLCASRVLDTDTQYFGPGTRLTVL.